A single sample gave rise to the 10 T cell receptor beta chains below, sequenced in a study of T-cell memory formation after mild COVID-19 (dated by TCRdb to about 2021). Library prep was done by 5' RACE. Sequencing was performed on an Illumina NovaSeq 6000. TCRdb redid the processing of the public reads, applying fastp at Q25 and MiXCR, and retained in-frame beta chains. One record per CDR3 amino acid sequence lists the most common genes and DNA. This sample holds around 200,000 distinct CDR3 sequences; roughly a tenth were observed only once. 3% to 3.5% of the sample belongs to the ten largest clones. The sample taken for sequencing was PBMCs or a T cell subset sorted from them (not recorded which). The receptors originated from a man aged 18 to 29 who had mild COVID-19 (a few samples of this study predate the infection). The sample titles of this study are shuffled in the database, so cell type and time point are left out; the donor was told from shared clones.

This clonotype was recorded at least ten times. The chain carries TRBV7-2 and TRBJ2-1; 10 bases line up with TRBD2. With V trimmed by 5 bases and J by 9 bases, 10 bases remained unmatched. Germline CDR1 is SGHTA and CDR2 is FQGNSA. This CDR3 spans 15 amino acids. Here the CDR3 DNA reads TGTGCCAGCAGCCCACCCCAGCGGGGGGGTATTGAGCAGTTCTTC. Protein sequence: CASSPPQRGGIEQFF.

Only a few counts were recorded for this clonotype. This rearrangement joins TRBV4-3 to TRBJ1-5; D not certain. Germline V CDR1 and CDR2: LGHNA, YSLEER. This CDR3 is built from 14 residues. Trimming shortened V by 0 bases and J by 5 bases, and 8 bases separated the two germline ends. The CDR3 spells CASSQEWRDQPQHF. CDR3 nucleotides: TGCGCCAGCAGCCAAGAATGGCGGGATCAGCCCCAGCATTTT.

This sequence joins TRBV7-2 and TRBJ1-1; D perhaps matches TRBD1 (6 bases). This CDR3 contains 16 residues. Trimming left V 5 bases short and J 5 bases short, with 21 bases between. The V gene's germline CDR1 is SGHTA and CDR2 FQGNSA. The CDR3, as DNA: TGTGCCAGCAGCCCAGGGGCCGGACGGGGAGAAACTGAAGCTTTCTTT. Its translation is CASSPGAGRGETEAFF.

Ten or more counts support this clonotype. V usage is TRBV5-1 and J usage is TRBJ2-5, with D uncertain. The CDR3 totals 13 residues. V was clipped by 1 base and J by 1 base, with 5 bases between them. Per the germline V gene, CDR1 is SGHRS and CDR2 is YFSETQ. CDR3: CASSLSFQETQYF. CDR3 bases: TGCGCCAGCAGCTTGTCTTTCCAAGAGACCCAGTACTTC.

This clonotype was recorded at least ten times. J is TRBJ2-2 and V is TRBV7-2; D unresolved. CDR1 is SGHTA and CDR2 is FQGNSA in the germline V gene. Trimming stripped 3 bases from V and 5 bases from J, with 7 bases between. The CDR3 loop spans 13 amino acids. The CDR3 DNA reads TGTGCCAGCAGCTTCCTCTCTACCGGGGAGCTGTTTTTT. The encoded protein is CASSFLSTGELFF.

CDR3 sequence: CASSYGGSSYNEQFF. In DNA, the CDR3 is TGTGCCAGCAGTTACGGGGGGAGCTCCTACAATGAGCAGTTCTTC. This chain joins TRBV6-2 or TRBV6-3 and TRBJ2-1, with D perhaps TRBD2 (6 bases). CDR3 length: 15 amino acids. Germline lookup yields CDR1 MNHEY and CDR2 SVGEGT. V lost 2 bases to trimming and J lost 0 bases, with 8 bases between them.

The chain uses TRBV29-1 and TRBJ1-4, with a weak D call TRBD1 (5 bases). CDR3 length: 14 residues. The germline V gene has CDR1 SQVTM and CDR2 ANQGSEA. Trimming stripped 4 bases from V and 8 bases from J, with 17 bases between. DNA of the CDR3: TGCAGCGTTGGAGCCGATGGGACCTGGGAAAAACTGTTTTTT. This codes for CSVGADGTWEKLFF.

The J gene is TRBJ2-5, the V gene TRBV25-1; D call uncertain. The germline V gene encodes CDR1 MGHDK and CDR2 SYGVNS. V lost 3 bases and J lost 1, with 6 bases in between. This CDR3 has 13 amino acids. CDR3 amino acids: CASSEEFQETQYF. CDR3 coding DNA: TGTGCCAGCAGTGAGGAGTTCCAAGAGACCCAGTACTTC.

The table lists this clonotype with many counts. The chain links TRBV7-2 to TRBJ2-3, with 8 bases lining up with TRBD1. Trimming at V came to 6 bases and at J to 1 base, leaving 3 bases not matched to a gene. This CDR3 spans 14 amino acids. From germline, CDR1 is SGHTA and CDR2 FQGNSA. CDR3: CASRDRGGTDTQYF. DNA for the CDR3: TGTGCCAGCAGAGACAGGGGTGGCACAGATACGCAGTATTTT.

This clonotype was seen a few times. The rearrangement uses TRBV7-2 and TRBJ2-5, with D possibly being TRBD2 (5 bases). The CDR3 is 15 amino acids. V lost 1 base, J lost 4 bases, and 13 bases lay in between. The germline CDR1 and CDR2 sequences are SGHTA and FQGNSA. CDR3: CASSLVAWGGETQYF. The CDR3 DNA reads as TGTGCCAGCAGCTTAGTAGCGTGGGGTGGAGAGACCCAGTACTTC.